This record looks at one TCR beta chain sequence and its context. J was trimmed by 2 bases and V by 3 bases; bases with no gene match: 3. This CDR3 has 14 amino acids. The germline V gene has CDR1 SNHLY and CDR2 FYNNEI. This sample is part of a study of blood T cell repertoires in COVID-19. How the authors handled the data: The authors estimated nucleated cell counts from reference gene primer amplification. Assay: immunoSEQ multiplex PCR; the TCRdb copy retains only in-frame clones and omits some. V and J calls and clone size are as listed in that table; D and trimming were resolved from the DNA. The sample records 200,000 or so clones, 70% to 90% being singletons.

Sequenced input: peripheral blood. The receptor comes from a man aged 50 or older with COVID-19, enrolled during active disease. V and J are TRBV2 and TRBJ2-7, with 8 bases aligning to TRBD2. The DNA of the CDR3 is TGTGCCAGCAGTGAGGAGCGGGGGACCTACGAGCAGTACTTC. Its protein is CASSEERGTYEQYF.